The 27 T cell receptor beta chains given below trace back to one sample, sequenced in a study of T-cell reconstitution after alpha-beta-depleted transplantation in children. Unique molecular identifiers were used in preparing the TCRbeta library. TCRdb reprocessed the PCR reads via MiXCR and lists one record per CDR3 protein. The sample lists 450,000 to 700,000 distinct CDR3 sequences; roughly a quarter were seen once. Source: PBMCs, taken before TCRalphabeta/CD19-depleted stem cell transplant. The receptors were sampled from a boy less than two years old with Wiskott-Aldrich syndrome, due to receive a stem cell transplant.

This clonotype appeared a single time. The CDR3 bases are TGTGCCAGCAGTCCCCTCGGGCTTGAGGACACTGAAGCTTTCTTT. Encoded protein: CASSPLGLEDTEAFF. The chain links TRBV12-3 or TRBV12-4 to TRBJ1-1; D gene uncertain. The CDR3 loop spans 15 amino acids. The V end lost 5 bases, the J end lost 3 bases, and 16 bases lay between the germline ends.

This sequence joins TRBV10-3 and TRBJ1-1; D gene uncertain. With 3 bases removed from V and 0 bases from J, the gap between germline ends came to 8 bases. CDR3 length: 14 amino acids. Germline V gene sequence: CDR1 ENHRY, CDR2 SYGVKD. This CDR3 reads CAISEPELNTEAFF. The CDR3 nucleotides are TGTGCCATCAGTGAACCGGAATTGAACACTGAAGCTTTCTTT.

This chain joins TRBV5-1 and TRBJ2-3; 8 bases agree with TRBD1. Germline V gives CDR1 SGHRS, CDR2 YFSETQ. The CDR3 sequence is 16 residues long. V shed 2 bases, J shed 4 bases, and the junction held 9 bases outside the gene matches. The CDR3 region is CASSLGQGEGADTQYF. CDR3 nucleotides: TGCGCCAGCAGCTTAGGACAGGGCGAGGGGGCAGATACGCAGTATTTT.

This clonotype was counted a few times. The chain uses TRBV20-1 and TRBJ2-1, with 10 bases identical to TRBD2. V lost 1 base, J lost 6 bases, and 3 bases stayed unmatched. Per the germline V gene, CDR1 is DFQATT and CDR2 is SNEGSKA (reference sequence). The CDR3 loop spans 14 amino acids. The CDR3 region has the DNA TGCAGTGCTAGAGTAGCTAGCGGGAGCAATGAGCAGTTCTTC. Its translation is CSARVASGSNEQFF.

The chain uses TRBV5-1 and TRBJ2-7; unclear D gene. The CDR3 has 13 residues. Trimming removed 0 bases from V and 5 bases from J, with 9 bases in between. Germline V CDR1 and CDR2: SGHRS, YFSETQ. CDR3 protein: CASSLGARNEQYF. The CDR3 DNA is TGCGCCAGCAGCTTGGGCGCACGGAACGAGCAGTACTTC.

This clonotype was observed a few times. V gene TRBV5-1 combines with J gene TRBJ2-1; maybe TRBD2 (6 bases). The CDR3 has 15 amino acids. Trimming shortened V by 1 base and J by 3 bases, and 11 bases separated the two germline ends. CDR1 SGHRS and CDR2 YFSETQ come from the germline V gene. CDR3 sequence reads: CASSLRLALYNEQFF. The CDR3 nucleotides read TGCGCCAGCAGCTTGAGGCTAGCGCTCTACAATGAGCAGTTCTTC.

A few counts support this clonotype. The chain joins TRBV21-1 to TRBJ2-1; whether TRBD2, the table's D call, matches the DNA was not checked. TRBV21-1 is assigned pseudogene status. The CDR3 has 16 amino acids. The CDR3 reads CASTRLAGELYNEQFF. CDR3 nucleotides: TGTGCCAGCACCCGACTAGCGGGAGAGTTATACAATGAGCAGTTCTTC.

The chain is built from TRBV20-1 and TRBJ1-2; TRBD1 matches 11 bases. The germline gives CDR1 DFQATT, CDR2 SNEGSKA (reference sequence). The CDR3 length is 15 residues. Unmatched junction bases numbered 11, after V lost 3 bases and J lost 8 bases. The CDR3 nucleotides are TGCAGTGCTAGTGATCCCGGACAGGGGGCGCGGGGCTACACCTTC. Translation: CSASDPGQGARGYTF.

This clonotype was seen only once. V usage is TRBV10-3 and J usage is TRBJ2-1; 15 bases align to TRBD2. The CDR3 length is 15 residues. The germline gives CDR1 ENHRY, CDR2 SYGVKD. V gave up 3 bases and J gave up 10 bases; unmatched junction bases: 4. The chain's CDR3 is CAISDRTSGRGEQFF. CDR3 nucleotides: TGTGCCATCAGTGACCGGACTAGCGGGAGGGGCGAGCAGTTCTTC.

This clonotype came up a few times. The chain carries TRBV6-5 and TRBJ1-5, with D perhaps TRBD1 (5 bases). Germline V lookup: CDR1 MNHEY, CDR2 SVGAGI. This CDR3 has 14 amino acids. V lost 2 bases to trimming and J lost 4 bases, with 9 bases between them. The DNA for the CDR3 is TGTGCCAGCAGTTACGGGGCACCTAATCAGCCCCAGCATTTT. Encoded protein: CASSYGAPNQPQHF.

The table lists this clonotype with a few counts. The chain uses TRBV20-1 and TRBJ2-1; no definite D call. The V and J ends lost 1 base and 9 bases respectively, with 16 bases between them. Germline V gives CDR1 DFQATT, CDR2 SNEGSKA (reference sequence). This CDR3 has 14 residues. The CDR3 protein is CSARAPERSGEQFF. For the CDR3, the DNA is TGCAGTGCTAGAGCTCCAGAAAGGTCGGGTGAGCAGTTCTTC.

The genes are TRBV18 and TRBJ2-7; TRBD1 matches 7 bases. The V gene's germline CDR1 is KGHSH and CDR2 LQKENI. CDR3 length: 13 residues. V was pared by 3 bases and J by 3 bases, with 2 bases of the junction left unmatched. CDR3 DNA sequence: TGTGCCAGCTCACCTCAGGGGGTCTACGAGCAGTACTTC. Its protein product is CASSPQGVYEQYF.

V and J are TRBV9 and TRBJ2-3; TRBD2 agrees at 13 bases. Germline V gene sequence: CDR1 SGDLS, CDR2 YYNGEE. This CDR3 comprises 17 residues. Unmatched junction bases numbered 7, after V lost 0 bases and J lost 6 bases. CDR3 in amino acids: CASSVDGLAGAADTQYF. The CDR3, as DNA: TGTGCCAGCAGCGTAGACGGACTAGCGGGAGCAGCCGATACGCAGTATTTT.

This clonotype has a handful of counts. The CDR3 reads CATSDSGTGGTDTQYF. Here the CDR3 DNA reads TGTGCCACCAGTGATTCCGGGACAGGGGGCACAGATACGCAGTATTTT. The J gene is TRBJ2-3, the V gene TRBV24-1; 10 bases match TRBD1. V lost 2 bases to trimming and J lost 1 base; unmatched junction nucleotides: 2. The V gene's germline CDR1 is KGHDR and CDR2 SFDVKD. This CDR3 has 16 residues.

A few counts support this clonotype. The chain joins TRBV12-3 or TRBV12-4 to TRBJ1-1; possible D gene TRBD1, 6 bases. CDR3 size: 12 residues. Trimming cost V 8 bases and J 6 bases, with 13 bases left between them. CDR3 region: CASRERTAEAFF. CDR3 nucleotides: TGTGCCAGCCGAGAACGGACAGCTGAAGCTTTCTTT.

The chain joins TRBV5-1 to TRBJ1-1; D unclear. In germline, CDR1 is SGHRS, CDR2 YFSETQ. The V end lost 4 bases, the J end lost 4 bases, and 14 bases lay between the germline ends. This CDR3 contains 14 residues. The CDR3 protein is CASSPDRRSTEAFF. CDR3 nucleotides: TGCGCCAGCAGCCCGGACCGCCGGAGCACTGAAGCTTTCTTT.

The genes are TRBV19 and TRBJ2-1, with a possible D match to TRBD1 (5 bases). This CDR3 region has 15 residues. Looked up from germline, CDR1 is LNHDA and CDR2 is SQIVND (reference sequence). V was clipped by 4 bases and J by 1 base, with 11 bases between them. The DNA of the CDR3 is TGTGCCAGTAGTACGACAGAGAAATCCTACAATGAGCAGTTCTTC. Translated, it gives CASSTTEKSYNEQFF.

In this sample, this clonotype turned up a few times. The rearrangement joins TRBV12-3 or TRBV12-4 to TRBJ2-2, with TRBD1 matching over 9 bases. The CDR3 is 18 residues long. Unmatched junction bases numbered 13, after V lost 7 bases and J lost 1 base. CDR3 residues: CASNPANTGGLNTGELFF. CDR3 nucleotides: TGTGCCAGCAACCCCGCTAATACAGGGGGCCTGAACACCGGGGAGCTGTTTTTT.

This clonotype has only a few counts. CDR3 amino acids: CASSPGTGSTDTQYF. The DNA for the CDR3 is TGCGCCAGCAGCCCTGGGACAGGGAGTACAGATACGCAGTATTTT. The V gene is TRBV5-1, the J gene TRBJ2-3; 9 bases fit TRBD1. The V gene's germline CDR1 is SGHRS and CDR2 YFSETQ. This CDR3 contains 15 residues. The trim removed 4 bases at V and 3 bases at J, leaving 6 bases unmatched.

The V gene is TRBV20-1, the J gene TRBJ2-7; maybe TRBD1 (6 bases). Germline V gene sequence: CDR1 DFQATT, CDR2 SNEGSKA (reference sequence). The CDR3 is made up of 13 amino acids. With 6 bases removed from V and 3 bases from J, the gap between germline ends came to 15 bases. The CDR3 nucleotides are TGCAGTGCGAGATACAGGGACCTCTACGAGCAGTACTTC. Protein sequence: CSARYRDLYEQYF.

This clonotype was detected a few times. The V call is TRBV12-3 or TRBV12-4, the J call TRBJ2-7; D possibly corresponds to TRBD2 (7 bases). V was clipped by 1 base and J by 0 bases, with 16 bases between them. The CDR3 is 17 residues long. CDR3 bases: TGTGCCAGCAGTTTAGGGGGGGGCAGGACTCTCTCCTACGAGCAGTACTTC. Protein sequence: CASSLGGGRTLSYEQYF.

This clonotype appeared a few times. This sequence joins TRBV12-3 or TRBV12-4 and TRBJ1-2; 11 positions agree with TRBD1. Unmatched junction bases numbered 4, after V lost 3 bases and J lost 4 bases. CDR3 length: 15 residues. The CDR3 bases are TGTGCCAGCAGTTTGGACAGGGGGCTTATCTATGGCTACACCTTC. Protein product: CASSLDRGLIYGYTF.

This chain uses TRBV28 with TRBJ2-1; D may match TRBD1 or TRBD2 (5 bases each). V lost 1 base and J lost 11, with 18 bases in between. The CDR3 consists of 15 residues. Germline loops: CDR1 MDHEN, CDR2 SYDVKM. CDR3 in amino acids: CASSLFPWGCWQQFF. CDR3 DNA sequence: TGTGCCAGCAGTTTATTCCCCTGGGGGTGCTGGCAGCAGTTCTTC.

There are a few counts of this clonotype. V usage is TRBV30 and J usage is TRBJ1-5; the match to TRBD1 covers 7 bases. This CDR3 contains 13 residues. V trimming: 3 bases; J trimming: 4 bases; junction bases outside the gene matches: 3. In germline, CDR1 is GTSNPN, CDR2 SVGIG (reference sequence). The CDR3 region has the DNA TGTGCCTGGAGCGGGACAGCAAATCAGCCCCAGCATTTT. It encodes CAWSGTANQPQHF. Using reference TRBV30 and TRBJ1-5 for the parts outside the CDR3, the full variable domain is SQTIHQWPATLVQPVGSPLSLECTVEGTSNPNLYWYRQAAGRGLQLLFYSVGIGQISSEVPQNLSASRPQDRQFILSSKKLLLSDSGFYLCAWSGTANQPQHFGDGTRLSIL.

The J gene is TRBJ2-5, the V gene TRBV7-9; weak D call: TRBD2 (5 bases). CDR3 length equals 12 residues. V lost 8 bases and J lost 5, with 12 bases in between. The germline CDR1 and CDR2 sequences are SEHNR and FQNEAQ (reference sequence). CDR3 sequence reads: CASALTGETQYF. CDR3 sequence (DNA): TGTGCCAGCGCCCTCACGGGGGAGACCCAGTACTTC.

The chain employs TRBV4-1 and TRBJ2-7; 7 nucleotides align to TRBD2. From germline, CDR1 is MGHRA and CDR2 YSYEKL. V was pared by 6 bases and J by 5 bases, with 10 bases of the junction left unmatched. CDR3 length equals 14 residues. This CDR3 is CASSYAGDGDEQYF. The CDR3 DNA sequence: TGCGCCAGCAGTTATGCGGGAGACGGGGACGAGCAGTACTTC.

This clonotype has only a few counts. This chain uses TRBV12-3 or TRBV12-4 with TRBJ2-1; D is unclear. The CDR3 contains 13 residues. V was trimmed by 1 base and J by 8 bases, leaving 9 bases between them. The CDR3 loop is CASSLGQQDEQFF. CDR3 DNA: TGTGCCAGCAGTTTAGGCCAGCAGGATGAGCAGTTCTTC.